The clone carrying this T cell receptor (beta chain) has only a few counts. Its target is unknown. The data were taken from a study of identical twins. Healthy Caucasians made up all donors. From germline, CDR1 is SGHTA and CDR2 FQGNSA. This CDR3 is built from 16 residues. With 1 base removed from V and 5 bases from J, the gap between germline ends came to 17 bases. Overall study findings and caveats: The presence of invariant MAIT and iNKT cells could partly confound analyses of zero-insertion sequences. With beta out-of-frame sequences, excess sharing by twins was weaker. Where out-of-frame alpha sequences were twin-shared, they showed excess low generation probability.

TCRdb itself ran the 5' RACE reads through MiXCR, one entry per CDR3 protein. Of 1,800,000 or so distinct CDR3 sequences in the sample, about 31% were seen once. This receptor was taken from a newborn girl in good health. Specimen: cord blood. The chain carries TRBV7-2 and TRBJ1-2; maybe TRBD1 (6 bases). The CDR3 loop reads CASSLVAVGAPYGYTF. In DNA form, the CDR3 reads TGTGCCAGCAGCTTAGTAGCCGTGGGGGCGCCTTATGGCTACACCTTC.